This record concerns one T cell receptor beta chain sequence. This clone was recorded a few times. The clone's antigen remains unknown. Base qualities are not provided; no much larger clone lies one nucleotide away. This sample was included in a study of T cell responses to AZD1222 COVID-19 vaccine (dated by TCRdb to the early 2020s). Study-level background: AZD1222 recipients whose second dose came at about 4 weeks and those whose second dose came at about 12 weeks were combined into one group, since spike-specific TCR depth and breadth did not differ between the two schedules. TCR sequencing was performed for roughly 240 trial participants, of whom about 200 were given two doses of AZD1222 and some 26 were given two doses of MenACWY control vaccine. Trial participants were enrolled by age into subgroups of 18-55, 56-69 and 70-plus years, and around 140, 26 and 57 TCR-sequenced participants, respectively, were included in these subgroups.

Interpreted using the paper, the time point label stands for: baseline before first vaccination. Vaccinee samples were obtained from the UK trials COV001 and COV002, which included a single-blind randomized controlled phase 2/3 trial of AZD1222 (ChAdOx1 nCoV-19) in healthy adults. Trial participant PBMC samples were collected at day 0 and day 28 after the second dose for TCRbeta chain sequencing. The paper as a whole reports these results and caveats: No day 14 peak-response samples were available, so repertoires were characterized only after the peak T cell response. The 56-69-year group was small, and its depth increase did not reach significance, likely because of low power. Only a handful of AZD1222 recipients were SARS-CoV-2 seropositive at baseline, limiting conclusions about previously exposed vaccinees. Vaccine-associated CD4 TCRs spanned the whole spike protein, with dominant responses in regions 160-218 and 743-854. A significant rise in spike-specific TCR breadth and depth was observed after two AZD1222 doses relative to day 0 and relative to MenACWY recipients. Most participants were white British and females outnumbered males, and the authors suggested that clonal diversity may have been underestimated. Reportedly, close to half of the unique spike-specific TCRs recognized epitopes lying outside the regions that are mutated in the B.1.351 and B.1.1.7 variants.

The CDR3 holds 14 amino acids from the cysteine to the phenylalanine. The sequence is cut down to CDR3 DNA, 42 bases in frame from base 1. The V and J ends are trimmed by 5 bases and 3 bases, leaving 10 bases between them. Taken from the germline V gene (reference sequence), the CDR1 and CDR2 loops are LGHDT and YNNKEL. The CDR3 regions of human TCRbeta chains were analyzed by immunosequencing. For the original study's pipeline: TCRs in the repertoires were compared against a reference library of SARS-CoV-2-specific TCRs that had been generated with the MIRA antigen-specificity platform. Breadth meant the fraction of unique TCRs that were SARS-CoV-2-associated, whereas depth meant the fraction of total T cells that were SARS-CoV-2-associated. Using the MIRA data, each spike-specific TCR was mapped to the spike region that the TCR reacts to and placed in a CD4 or CD8 class. Log10-transformed breadth and depth values were compared by one-way ANOVA with Sidak's multiple comparisons tests. TCRdb mirrors the immuneACCESS table, restricted to in-frame sequences. Some clones are absent from its copies; in checked studies, under half trace to an unresolved V gene, and the reason for the others is unknown. V, J and clone size were drawn from that table, and D and trimming were deduced from the DNA. Within this sample are about 56,000 clones, with over 70% of them counted one time only. The top ten clonotypes cover roughly 15% of the sample.

The chain is made from TRBV3-1 (or the pseudogene TRBV3-2) and TRBJ2-2; a tentative D match to TRBD2 spans 5 bases. Source: peripheral blood, taken on day 0 of AZD1222 vaccination. The clonotype originates from an adult in good health. The CDR3 amino acid sequence is: CASSGTGDTGELFF. Here is the DNA: TGTGCCAGCAGCGGTACCGGGGACACCGGGGAGCTGTTTTTT.